This entry describes one T cell receptor beta chain. The antigen remains undetermined. Terminally differentiated effector memory CD45RA+ cells were excluded by CCR7 positive selection of CD45RO-negative cells. Among the donors, all were Caucasian adults who lived in Nashville, Tennessee. This entry belongs to a study of shared clonotypes between healthy human individuals. General study results and limits: Sorted-subset samples were not fully sequenced, rarefaction indicated. Naive subsets generally had larger estimated richness than memory subsets.

From germline, CDR1 is SGHVS and CDR2 FNYEAQ. This CDR3 region has 15 residues. The V end lost 1 base, the J end lost 6 bases, and 13 bases lay between the germline ends. Replicate PCRs for sorted subsets used 200 ng DNA; this equaled around 29,000 T cell genomes. Assay used: immunoSEQ multiplex PCR; TCRdb lists only in-frame clones, some missing. The top ten hold more than 0.95% of the sample, which has roughly 1,800,000 clones, around 96% seen once. This chain links TRBV7-6 with TRBJ2-1; either TRBD1 or TRBD2 may fit D (7 bases each). Material: naive CD8+ T cells sorted from blood. The TCR originated in a young man in good health. As DNA, the CDR3 is TGTGCCAGCAGCTTAGGGGGAGGGACAGTCAATGAGCAGTTCTTC. Amino acid sequence: CASSLGGGTVNEQFF. The full variable domain, rest sourced from reference TRBV7-6 and TRBJ2-1, is GAGVSQSPRYKVTKRGQDVALRCDPISGHVSLYWYRQALGQGPEFLTYFNYEAQQDKSGLPNDRFSAERPEGSISTLTIQRTEQRDSAMYRCASSLGGGTVNEQFFGPGTRLTVL.